A single sample gave rise to the 25 T cell receptor beta chains below, sequenced in a study of T cell repertoires in cytomegalovirus infection (dated by TCRdb to between 2019 and 2020). For sequencing, an Illumina HiSeq 1500 was employed. The public reads were run again by TCRdb, first through fastp at Q25 and then through MiXCR, and only productive beta chains were kept. One record per CDR3 amino acid sequence lists the most common genes and DNA. The sample has about 250,000 distinct CDR3 sequences on record, approximately 6.7% of them singletons. The ten top clones hold around 6.9% of the sample. Sequencing used PBMCs. The receptors stem from a human donor in good health (CMV status not recorded). Some clones in this sample may be carry-over from other donors' samples.

This clonotype was seen at least ten times. This chain links TRBV7-2 with TRBJ1-1, with D possibly TRBD1 on 6 matching bases. CDR1 is SGHTA, CDR2 FQGNSA, per germline. Trimming cost V 2 bases and J 6 bases, with 22 bases left between them. The CDR3 sequence is 17 residues long. CDR3 in DNA: TGTGCCAGCAGCTTAACAGATTACAGGGACCGAAAGGCTGAAGCTTTCTTT. This codes for CASSLTDYRDRKAEAFF.

This clonotype was observed many times. V and J are TRBV20-1 and TRBJ1-6; TRBD1 is a possible D gene (5 bases). With 0 bases removed from V and 6 bases from J, the gap between germline ends came to 6 bases. Germline values: CDR1 DFQATT, CDR2 SNEGSKA (reference sequence). The CDR3 extends over 13 amino acids. CDR3 in DNA: TGCAGTGCTAGAGAGACAGTTAATTCACCCCTCCACTTT. Encoded protein: CSARETVNSPLHF.

This clonotype has ten or more counts. The chain employs TRBV11-3 and TRBJ1-1; a possible D gene is TRBD1 (6 bases). CDR3 size: 16 residues. Germline CDR1 and CDR2: SGHNT and YENEEA. V shed 3 bases and J shed 4 bases, with 18 bases lying between them. This chain's CDR3 is CASSFQGGGLSTEAFF. CDR3 nucleotides: TGTGCCAGCAGCTTCCAGGGAGGGGGGCTGAGCACTGAAGCTTTCTTT.

This clonotype has at least ten counts. This chain connects TRBV7-2 to TRBJ2-7; 7 bases map to TRBD1. From germline, CDR1 is SGHTA and CDR2 FQGNSA. Germline trimming cut 6 bases from V and 2 bases from J; bases unmatched to any gene: 10. This CDR3 is 15 amino acids long. CDR3 sequence: CASSHTGARAYEQYF. The DNA for the CDR3 is TGTGCCAGCAGTCACACAGGGGCCCGGGCCTACGAGCAGTACTTC. Looking up the rest from reference TRBV7-2 and TRBJ2-7 gives the full variable domain: GAGVSQSPSNKVTEKGKDVELRCDPISGHTALYWYRQSLGQGLEFLIYFQGNSAPDKSGLPSDRFSAERTGGSVSTLTIQRTQQEDSAVYLCASSHTGARAYEQYFGPGTRLTVT.

This clonotype appeared many times. This chain links TRBV29-1 with TRBJ2-7, with D tentatively TRBD2 (5 bases). CDR1 SQVTM and CDR2 ANQGSEA come from the germline V gene. The V end was cut by 4 bases, the J end by 0 bases, with 10 bases between. The CDR3 sequence is 13 residues long. CDR3 DNA sequence: TGCAGCGTTGCGCCTGGGAGCTCCTACGAGCAGTACTTC. It specifies CSVAPGSSYEQYF.

This clonotype was detected ten times or more. The chain combines TRBV29-1 with TRBJ2-5; no firm D call. The germline V gene has CDR1 SQVTM and CDR2 ANQGSEA. The CDR3 extends over 12 amino acids. Trimming removed 3 bases at V and 2 bases at J, with 7 bases between. In DNA, the CDR3 is TGCAGCGTTGAGTCCGGGCAAGAGACCCAGTACTTC. It codes for CSVESGQETQYF.

In its sample, this clonotype was seen many times. The chain joins TRBV19 to TRBJ2-5; D not certain. V lost 6 bases and J lost 2, with 4 bases in between. Germline-derived CDR1 and CDR2 are LNHDA and SQIVND (reference sequence). The CDR3 extends over 11 amino acids. The CDR3 DNA is TGTGCCAGTAGGCAACAAGAGACCCAGTACTTC. Translated: CASRQQETQYF.

The DNA of the CDR3 is TGTGCCACCAGTGACCCGAAGGGGGCTTCTTACAATGAGCAGTTCTTC. It yields the protein CATSDPKGASYNEQFF. The gene calls are TRBV24-1 and TRBJ2-1, with TRBD1 matching 7 bases. The CDR3 extends over 16 amino acids. Germline lookup yields CDR1 KGHDR and CDR2 SFDVKD. Trimming cost V 4 bases and J 4 bases; bases outside gene matches: 9.

Ten or more counts support this clonotype. The chain links TRBV7-2 to TRBJ1-1; D not resolved. The V end lost 3 bases, the J end lost 5 bases, and 10 bases lay between the germline ends. This CDR3 contains 13 residues. Germline V gene data show CDR1 as SGHTA and CDR2 as FQGNSA. The CDR3, as DNA: TGTGCCAGCAGCTTTCGCGGGAATACTGAAGCTTTCTTT. It translates to CASSFRGNTEAFF.

This clonotype has a count of ten or more. The rearrangement uses TRBV28 and TRBJ2-3; 10 bases are shared with TRBD2. V shed 4 bases and J 0 bases; nucleotides not matched to a gene: 4. This CDR3 spans 16 amino acids. Germline CDR1 reads MDHEN; CDR2 reads SYDVKM. CDR3 DNA sequence: TGTGCCAGCAGTTCTCTAGCGGGGGCCAGCACAGATACGCAGTATTTT. Translating it yields CASSSLAGASTDTQYF.

This clonotype was recorded many times. V is TRBV28 and J is TRBJ1-2; D is uncertain. V lost 5 bases to trimming and J lost 4 bases, with 11 bases between them. Germline lookup yields CDR1 MDHEN and CDR2 SYDVKM. This CDR3 is 13 amino acids long. CDR3 sequence (DNA): TGTGCCAGCAGTCCCGGTGGGCTCTATGGCTACACCTTC. It translates to CASSPGGLYGYTF.

This clonotype was seen many times. V is TRBV20-1 and J is TRBJ2-1, with 7 bases fitting TRBD2. J gave up 8 bases and V 3 bases, and 10 bases lay outside the gene matches. This CDR3 spans 14 amino acids. Germline loops: CDR1 DFQATT, CDR2 SNEGSKA (reference sequence). Here the CDR3 DNA reads TGCAGTGCTAGGGATCGGCGGGGGAGGGATGAGCAGTTCTTC. Residues: CSARDRRGRDEQFF.

This clonotype has a count of ten or more. The V gene is TRBV6-5, the J gene TRBJ2-3; 9 nucleotides agree with TRBD1. The CDR3 totals 15 residues. Trimming removed 5 bases from V and 2 bases from J; junction bases left unmatched: 5. The V gene's germline CDR1 is MNHEY and CDR2 SVGAGI. CDR3 in DNA: TGTGCCAGCAGTCCACAGGGGGCGCACACAGATACGCAGTATTTT. It is translated as CASSPQGAHTDTQYF.

This clonotype was detected ten times or more. This rearrangement joins TRBV6-5 to TRBJ1-1, with D maybe TRBD1 (5 bases). V lost 0 bases and J lost 4, with 9 bases in between. The V gene's germline CDR1 is MNHEY and CDR2 SVGAGI. This CDR3 contains 14 residues. CDR3 sequence reads: CASSYSGGFTEAFF. The CDR3 DNA follows: TGTGCCAGCAGTTACTCTGGGGGGTTCACTGAAGCTTTCTTT.

This clonotype has ten or more counts. This chain uses TRBV7-2 with TRBJ1-5; no reliable D call. V was cut by 0 bases and J by 7 bases, with 19 bases left in between. The V gene's germline CDR1 is SGHTA and CDR2 FQGNSA. There are 17 residues in the CDR3. Here the CDR3 reads CASSLARGGDPRQPQHF. DNA of the CDR3: TGTGCCAGCAGCTTAGCGCGGGGAGGAGACCCAAGGCAGCCCCAGCATTTT.

This clonotype was detected many times. The chain is built from TRBV9 and TRBJ1-1; D might be TRBD1 (5 bases). Germline assignment: CDR1 SGDLS and CDR2 YYNGEE. V lost 4 bases and J lost 4, with 17 bases in between. CDR3 length: 15 amino acids. CDR3 in DNA: TGTGCCAGCAGCCCCCTCGGGGGTTCAGGCACTGAAGCTTTCTTT. Translated, it gives CASSPLGGSGTEAFF.

This clonotype appeared many times. DNA for the CDR3: TGTGCCAGCAGTTACCTAAGGAGCTCCTACAATGAGCAGTTCTTC. This sequence encodes CASSYLRSSYNEQFF. V is TRBV6-2 or TRBV6-3 and J is TRBJ2-1; the D is unclear. V was shortened by 2 bases and J by 0 bases, with 8 bases between the two germline ends. Germline values: CDR1 MNHEY, CDR2 SVGEGT. This CDR3 has 15 residues.

This clonotype was counted many times. This chain joins TRBV6-2 or TRBV6-3 and TRBJ2-5; TRBD1 agrees at 7 bases. CDR1 and CDR2 (germline): MNHEY, SVGEGT. This CDR3 has 12 residues. V lost 11 bases, J lost 7 bases, and 10 bases stayed unmatched. The CDR3 region is CAGTTGAVTQYF. The CDR3 DNA reads TGTGCCGGAACAACAGGGGCGGTGACCCAGTACTTC.

The chain joins TRBV28 to TRBJ1-2; 8 positions agree with TRBD1. V dropped 3 bases and J dropped 8; count of bases not matched to a gene: 5. CDR1 and CDR2 (germline): MDHEN, SYDVKM. The CDR3 is 13 amino acids. CDR3 residues: CASSLGQAGGYTF. As DNA, the CDR3 is TGTGCCAGCAGTTTGGGACAGGCGGGGGGCTACACCTTC.

The chain uses TRBV29-1 and TRBJ2-1, with 12 bases that match TRBD2. Losses at the gene ends were 0 bases for V and 9 bases for J; bases not matched to a gene: 3. CDR1 and CDR2 (germline): SQVTM, ANQGSEA. The CDR3 sequence is 14 residues long. The CDR3 reads CSVEETSGGSEQFF. In nucleotides, the CDR3 is TGCAGCGTTGAAGAGACTAGCGGGGGAAGTGAGCAGTTCTTC.

This clonotype has at least ten counts. The chain uses TRBV7-2 and TRBJ2-5, with 10 bases matching TRBD2. The CDR3 runs 15 residues. Germline V gene sequence: CDR1 SGHTA, CDR2 FQGNSA. The trim removed 5 bases at V and 5 bases at J, leaving 8 bases unmatched. CDR3 coding DNA: TGTGCCAGCAGCCTAGGAAGCGGGGGGGTTGAGACCCAGTACTTC. The encoded protein is CASSLGSGGVETQYF.

This clonotype showed up many times. The chain employs TRBV14 and TRBJ1-2, with TRBD1 as a possible D gene (5 bases). Germline V gene sequence: CDR1 SGHDN, CDR2 FVKESK. Trimming took off 0 bases at V and 7 bases at J, with 9 bases between the two ends. The CDR3 spans 13 residues. In DNA form, the CDR3 reads TGTGCCAGCAGCCAAGATCACGGGACTGGCTACACCTTC. It yields the protein CASSQDHGTGYTF. The whole variable domain, filled in from reference TRBV14 and TRBJ1-2, reads EAGVTQFPSHSVIEKGQTVTLRCDPISGHDNLYWYRRVMGKEIKFLLHFVKESKQDESGMPNNRFLAERTGGTYSTLKVQPAELEDSGVYFCASSQDHGTGYTFGSGTRLTVV.

The V and J genes are TRBV5-5 and TRBJ2-7; a weak D match, TRBD2 (5 bases). CDR1 and CDR2 (germline): SGHKS, YYEKEE (reference sequence). Trimming took 1 base from V and 5 from J, leaving 7 bases between them. CDR3 length: 12 amino acids. The CDR3 loop reads CASSLFGDEQYF. DNA of the CDR3: TGTGCCAGCAGCTTGTTCGGGGACGAGCAGTACTTC.

This clonotype was counted many times. This chain connects TRBV20-1 to TRBJ2-2, with 8 bases fitting TRBD1. This CDR3 has 13 amino acids. CDR1 is DFQATT, CDR2 SNEGSKA, per germline (reference sequence). V shed 3 bases and J 5 bases; nucleotides not matched to a gene: 2. CDR3 coding DNA: TGCAGTGCTAGCGACAGGGGAACCGGGGAGCTGTTTTTT. Protein: CSASDRGTGELFF.

J is TRBJ2-3 and V is TRBV28; TRBD2 is a possible D gene (6 bases). Trimming pared 4 bases from V and 2 bases from J, leaving 16 bases between. Germline V lookup: CDR1 MDHEN, CDR2 SYDVKM. The CDR3 consists of 16 residues. The CDR3 DNA sequence: TGTGCCAGCAGTTCCGGGGGTAGAGGAGTCACAGATACGCAGTATTTT. It codes for CASSSGGRGVTDTQYF.